This passage covers 28 T cell receptor beta chains from one sample sequenced in a study of blood T cell repertoires in COVID-19. This table comes from immunoSEQ multiplex PCR, and its TCRdb copy is limited to in-frame clones, with some not included. The repertoire includes approximately 210,000 clones, 82% of them detected once, and about 15% sits in the top ten. Sequencing used PBMCs or T cells enriched from blood (not recorded which). The source of these receptors is a man aged 35 to 55 who had recovered from COVID-19.

V gene TRBV7-3 combines with J gene TRBJ2-1; no clear D. CDR3 length: 12 residues. Trimming removed 2 bases at V and 8 bases at J, with 7 bases between. The germline gives CDR1 SGHTA, CDR2 FQGTGA. The CDR3 DNA reads as TGTGCCAGCAGCTTAGCAAGCGATGAGCAGTTCTTC. This encodes CASSLASDEQFF.

There are many counts of this clone. CDR3 loop: CASSSPPGEAFF. Here the CDR3 DNA reads TGTGCCAGCAGTTCCCCCCCAGGGGAAGCTTTCTTT. V gene TRBV27 combines with J gene TRBJ1-1; tentative D call: TRBD1 (5 bases). Germline V lookup: CDR1 MNHEY, CDR2 SMNVEV (reference sequence). V was clipped by 4 bases and J by 8 bases, with 11 bases between them. The CDR3 sequence is 12 residues long.

The chain combines TRBV2 with TRBJ1-6; 7 bases agree with TRBD1. Trimming cost V 1 base and J 6 bases; bases outside gene matches: 3. The germline V gene encodes CDR1 SNHLY and CDR2 FYNNEI. CDR3 length equals 15 residues. The CDR3 region is CASSEETGSNSPLHF. CDR3 DNA sequence: TGTGCCAGCAGTGAAGAGACAGGGAGTAATTCACCCCTCCACTTT.

This clone was counted once. V gene TRBV3-1 (or the pseudogene TRBV3-2) combines with J gene TRBJ2-5, with D tentatively TRBD2 (5 bases). The germline gives CDR1 LGHDT, CDR2 YNNKEL (reference sequence). Trimming took 3 bases from V and 5 from J, leaving 10 bases between them. The CDR3 is made up of 13 amino acids. The DNA for the CDR3 is TGTGCCAGCAGCCAGAGGGTCATGGAGACCCAGTACTTC. As protein: CASSQRVMETQYF.

The chain carries TRBV28 and TRBJ2-7, with 8 bases matching TRBD1. The length of the CDR3 is 15 residues. In germline, CDR1 is MDHEN, CDR2 SYDVKM. Trimming at V came to 6 bases and at J to 1 base, leaving 8 bases not matched to a gene. The CDR3, as DNA: TGTGCCAGCAGGGGGTGGGGGGACAGGTCCTACGAGCAGTACTTC. Protein: CASRGWGDRSYEQYF. Using reference TRBV28 and TRBJ2-7 for the parts outside the CDR3, the full variable domain is DVKVTQSSRYLVKRTGEKVFLECVQDMDHENMFWYRQDPGLGLRLIYFSYDVKMKEKGDIPEGYSVSREKKERFSLILESASTNQTSMYLCASRGWGDRSYEQYFGPGTRLTVT.

The J gene is TRBJ2-3, the V gene TRBV12-5; TRBD2 is a possible D gene (5 bases). V lost 3 bases and J 5 bases, leaving 9 bases between the germline ends. CDR3 size: 13 residues. Germline CDR1 LGHNT, CDR2 FRNRAP. As DNA, the CDR3 is TGTGCTAGTGGTTTTGGCCGGGGAGATACGCAGTATTTT. As protein: CASGFGRGDTQYF. Full variable domain (missing parts from reference TRBV12-5 and TRBJ2-3): DARVTQTPRHKVTEMGQEVTMRCQPILGHNTVFWYRQTMMQGLELLAYFRNRAPLDDSGMPKDRFSAEMPDATLATLKIQPSEPRDSAVYFCASGFGRGDTQYFGPGTRLTVL.

The chain employs TRBV12-3 or TRBV12-4 and TRBJ2-7, with no clear D. V was shortened by 6 bases and J by 0 bases, with 6 bases between the two germline ends. The CDR3 totals 12 residues. CDR3 bases: TGTGCCAGCAGCCCCGGCTCCTACGAGCAGTACTTC. The encoded protein is CASSPGSYEQYF.

The CDR3 protein is CASSSLLAGGDEQFF. As DNA, the CDR3 is TGTGCCAGCAGCTCCCTACTAGCGGGAGGGGATGAGCAGTTCTTC. This chain uses TRBV9 with TRBJ2-1; 13 nucleotides match TRBD2. Germline CDR1 reads SGDLS; CDR2 reads YYNGEE. Trimming removed 4 bases from V and 8 bases from J; junction bases left unmatched: 6. CDR3 length: 15 amino acids. Using reference TRBV9 and TRBJ2-1 for the parts outside the CDR3, the full variable domain is DSGVTQTPKHLITATGQRVTLRCSPRSGDLSVYWYQQSLDQGLQFLIQYYNGEERAKGNILERFSAQQFPDLHSELNLSSLELGDSALYFCASSSLLAGGDEQFFGPGTRLTVL.

The chain recombines TRBV19 with TRBJ1-2; 8 bases fit TRBD1. Germline CDR1 reads LNHDA; CDR2 reads SQIVND (reference sequence). The CDR3 has 14 residues. V was pared by 6 bases and J by 5 bases, with 8 bases of the junction left unmatched. The CDR3 nucleotides are TGTGCCAGTAGCGATTCAGGGGGCGATTATGGCTACACCTTC. Translated: CASSDSGGDYGYTF.

The gene calls are TRBV19 and TRBJ1-1; a weak D match, TRBD1 (5 bases). Trimming removed 6 bases at V and 7 bases at J, with 24 bases between. The length of the CDR3 is 16 residues. Germline V lookup: CDR1 LNHDA, CDR2 SQIVND (reference sequence). CDR3 loop: CASRITRQMKGNEAFF. For the CDR3, the DNA is TGTGCCAGTAGGATAACAAGACAGATGAAGGGGAATGAAGCTTTCTTT.

V and J are TRBV4-1 and TRBJ1-3; TRBD1 agrees at 7 bases. CDR1 is MGHRA and CDR2 is YSYEKL in the germline V gene. CDR3 size: 14 residues. J gave up 4 bases and V 4 bases, and 4 bases lay outside the gene matches. Here the CDR3 reads CASSLDRIGNTIYF. CDR3 DNA sequence: TGCGCCAGCAGCCTGGACAGGATCGGAAACACCATATATTTT.

The J gene is TRBJ1-2, the V gene TRBV5-4; D is unclear. Germline V CDR1 and CDR2: SGHNT, YYREEE (reference sequence). Trimming removed 2 bases from V and 8 bases from J, with 16 bases in between. CDR3 length: 14 amino acids. The CDR3 nucleotides are TGTGCCAGCAGCTTTAGCGCTTTGGCGGGCGGCTACACCTTC. Translated, it gives CASSFSALAGGYTF.

Only one count was recorded for this clone. The J gene is TRBJ1-5, the V gene TRBV5-1; no reliable D call. The germline V gene has CDR1 SGHRS and CDR2 YFSETQ. This CDR3 spans 14 amino acids. V lost 0 bases, J lost 6 bases, and 10 bases lay in between. DNA of the CDR3: TGCGCCAGCAGCTTGGGAGAGGAGGGTCAGCCCCAGCATTTT. Translated, it gives CASSLGEEGQPQHF.

This chain links TRBV19 with TRBJ1-6; D is uncertain. Germline values: CDR1 LNHDA, CDR2 SQIVND (reference sequence). The germline V and J ends were trimmed by 5 bases and 8 bases, with 13 bases remaining between them. The CDR3 runs 14 residues. CDR3 in DNA: TGTGCCAGTAGTGGGCGCGTTCCCGATTCACCCCTCCACTTT. Residues: CASSGRVPDSPLHF.

The chain joins TRBV7-2 to TRBJ2-1; unclear D gene. The CDR3 consists of 17 residues. V gave up 5 bases and J gave up 9 bases, with 26 bases separating them. From germline, CDR1 is SGHTA and CDR2 FQGNSA. The CDR3 reads CASSDEFDSSAFGEQFF. CDR3 nucleotide sequence: TGTGCCAGCAGCGACGAATTCGACTCGTCTGCCTTTGGTGAGCAGTTCTTC.

This clone was seen a single time. V is TRBV9 and J is TRBJ1-1; 8 bases line up with TRBD1. This CDR3 spans 16 amino acids. The V and J ends lost 4 bases and 5 bases, in that order; junction bases with no gene match: 13. CDR1 and CDR2 (germline): SGDLS, YYNGEE. CDR3 sequence: CASSPQPTGAGTEAFF. The CDR3 DNA is TGTGCCAGCAGCCCTCAACCGACAGGGGCGGGAACTGAAGCTTTCTTT. Drawing the rest from reference TRBV9 and TRBJ1-1, the complete variable domain is DSGVTQTPKHLITATGQRVTLRCSPRSGDLSVYWYQQSLDQGLQFLIQYYNGEERAKGNILERFSAQQFPDLHSELNLSSLELGDSALYFCASSPQPTGAGTEAFFGQGTRLTVV.

The chain links TRBV3-1 (or the pseudogene TRBV3-2) to TRBJ1-1; a possible D gene is TRBD1 (6 bases). Germline V gene sequence: CDR1 LGHDT, CDR2 YNNKEL (reference sequence). The CDR3 has 14 amino acids. With 4 bases removed from V and 3 bases from J, the gap between germline ends came to 12 bases. The CDR3 DNA sequence: TGTGCCAGCAGCCCCCGGGGACATTACACTGAAGCTTTCTTT. Translated, it gives CASSPRGHYTEAFF.

V gene TRBV6-8 combines with J gene TRBJ2-4, with a tentative D call TRBD1 (5 bases). Trimming cost V 0 bases and J 0 bases, with 15 bases left between them. CDR1 is MNHGY, CDR2 SAAAGT, per germline. The CDR3 is 18 amino acids. CDR3 DNA: TGTGCCAGCAGTTACTCGGTTAGGACACTTATAGCCAAAAACATTCAGTACTTC. This translates into CASSYSVRTLIAKNIQYF.

The chain employs TRBV9 and TRBJ1-2, with 8 bases matching TRBD1. The germline V gene has CDR1 SGDLS and CDR2 YYNGEE. The length of the CDR3 is 17 residues. J was trimmed by 6 bases and V by 4 bases; bases with no gene match: 17. The CDR3 reads CASSLRGHVNRGDGYTF. The CDR3 bases are TGTGCCAGCAGCCTAAGGGGACATGTGAACAGGGGGGATGGCTACACCTTC.

J is TRBJ1-3 and V is TRBV5-1, with a tentative D call TRBD1 (6 bases). Germline V gives CDR1 SGHRS, CDR2 YFSETQ. The CDR3 sequence is 15 residues long. Trimming removed 5 bases from V and 3 bases from J, with 15 bases in between. For the CDR3, the DNA is TGCGCCAGCAGAGACAGCGGGGGCGGTGGAAACACCATATATTTT. As protein: CASRDSGGGGNTIYF.

This clone came up a few times. This chain uses TRBV10-1 with TRBJ2-1; D is unresolved. The CDR3 length is 17 residues. CDR1 and CDR2 (germline): WNHNN, SYGVQD (reference sequence). Trimming cost V 0 bases and J 5 bases, with 17 bases left between them. CDR3: CASSESKTSQWHNEQFF. As DNA, the CDR3 is TGCGCCAGCAGTGAGTCGAAAACAAGTCAGTGGCACAATGAGCAGTTCTTC.

The CDR3 sequence is CARGQQNIQYF. The CDR3 nucleotides read TGCGCCAGGGGACAGCAAAACATTCAGTACTTC. The genes are TRBV10-1 and TRBJ2-4; 7 nucleotides agree with TRBD1. Germline CDR1 WNHNN, CDR2 SYGVQD (reference sequence). The V segment lost 9 bases and the J segment 5 bases; nucleotides outside the gene matches: 1. CDR3 size: 11 residues.

The chain uses TRBV3-1 (or the pseudogene TRBV3-2) and TRBJ1-2; TRBD1 aligns across 10 bases. CDR3 size: 13 residues. The V and J ends lost 5 bases and 6 bases, in that order; junction bases with no gene match: 3. CDR1 and CDR2 (germline): LGHDT, YNNKEL (reference sequence). CDR3 in amino acids: CASSGTGADGYTF. The CDR3 DNA is TGTGCCAGCAGCGGGACAGGGGCGGATGGCTACACCTTC.

The J gene is TRBJ2-3, the V gene TRBV10-3; D gene unclear. Per the germline V gene, CDR1 is ENHRY and CDR2 is SYGVKD. This CDR3 comprises 14 residues. Trimming stripped 2 bases from V and 2 bases from J, with 8 bases between. Here the CDR3 DNA reads TGTGCCATCAGTGAGGGGCAGGCCACAGATACGCAGTATTTT. Translation gives CAISEGQATDTQYF.

The rearrangement links TRBV4-1 to TRBJ2-5; D is perhaps TRBD2 (6 bases). The CDR3 runs to 13 residues. CDR1 is MGHRA and CDR2 is YSYEKL in the germline V gene. Deletions cut 8 bases from V and 3 bases from J, with 13 bases between. The CDR3: CASSFGGEETQYF. The CDR3 bases are TGCGCCAGCTCATTTGGAGGGGAAGAGACCCAGTACTTC.

CDR3 residues: CATSNPDRTNEKLFF. The CDR3 DNA follows: TGTGCCACCAGCAACCCGGACAGGACTAATGAAAAACTGTTTTTT. The V call is TRBV15, the J call TRBJ1-4; TRBD1 matches at 7 bases. V lost 4 bases, J lost 2 bases, and 4 bases stayed unmatched. CDR1 is LNHNV and CDR2 is YYDKDF in the germline V gene (reference sequence). The CDR3 has 15 amino acids.

V gene TRBV5-1 combines with J gene TRBJ1-6, with D possibly matching TRBD1 (6 bases). The V end was cut by 0 bases, the J end by 5 bases, with 9 bases between. The germline V gene encodes CDR1 SGHRS and CDR2 YFSETQ. The length of the CDR3 is 15 residues. The CDR3 coding sequence is TGCGCCAGCAGCTTGGTGCCAGGGGATAATTCACCCCTCCACTTT. It encodes CASSLVPGDNSPLHF.

The genes are TRBV7-2 and TRBJ2-7; TRBD2 matches at 10 bases. Germline CDR1 SGHTA, CDR2 FQGNSA. The CDR3 is 15 amino acids. Trimming at V came to 2 bases and at J to 6 bases, leaving 7 bases not matched to a gene. This CDR3 is CASSLFSSGSSEQYF. The CDR3, as DNA: TGTGCCAGCAGCTTATTTTCTAGCGGGAGCAGCGAGCAGTACTTC. Complete variable domain (other parts from reference TRBV7-2 and TRBJ2-7): GAGVSQSPSNKVTEKGKDVELRCDPISGHTALYWYRQSLGQGLEFLIYFQGNSAPDKSGLPSDRFSAERTGGSVSTLTIQRTQQEDSAVYLCASSLFSSGSSEQYFGPGTRLTVT.